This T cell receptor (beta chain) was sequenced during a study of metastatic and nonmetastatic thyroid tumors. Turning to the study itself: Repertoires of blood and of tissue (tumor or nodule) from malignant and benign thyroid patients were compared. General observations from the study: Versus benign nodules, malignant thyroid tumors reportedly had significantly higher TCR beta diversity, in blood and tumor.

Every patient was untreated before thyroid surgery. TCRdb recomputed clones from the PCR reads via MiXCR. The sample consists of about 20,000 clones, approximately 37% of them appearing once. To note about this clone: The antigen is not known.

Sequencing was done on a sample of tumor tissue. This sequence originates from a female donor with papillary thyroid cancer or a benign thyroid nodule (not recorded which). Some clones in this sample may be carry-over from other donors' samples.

CDR3: CASSNTGELFF. Written as DNA, the CDR3 is TGTGCCAGCAGCAACACCGGGGAGCTGTTTTTT. The chain uses TRBV6-1 and TRBJ2-2; D is unclear. With 6 bases removed from V and 2 bases from J, the gap between germline ends came to 1 base. There are 11 residues in the CDR3. From germline, CDR1 is MNHNS and CDR2 SASEGT.